This T cell receptor (beta chain) was retrieved from a study of CD8 T cells in ankylosing spondylitis. The CDR3 is 15 amino acids. The germline V gene encodes CDR1 SGDLS and CDR2 YYNGEE. V was pared by 3 bases and J by 3 bases, with 12 bases between. TCRdb called the 5' RACE reads again in MiXCR, with one record for every CDR3 protein. This sample has about 39,000 distinct CDR3 sequences; roughly 3% occur once, and the top ten carry approximately 3%. Concerning this clonotype: Its antigen remains unknown.

Study-wide findings and caveats: Disease-linked clones, CD8+, were relatively rare in peripheral blood. Significant enrichment of disease-linked clones was reported in matched ankylosing spondylitis synovial fluid.

Sequences were obtained from blood, either unsorted or a sorted T cell fraction (not recorded which). The genes are TRBV9 and TRBJ1-4; perhaps TRBD1 as D (6 bases). This TCR was sampled from a male donor with ankylosing spondylitis or in good health (not recorded which). The CDR3 loop is CASSAHQGSNEKLFF. CDR3 DNA sequence: TGTGCCAGCAGCGCCCATCAGGGGTCTAATGAAAAACTGTTTTTT.